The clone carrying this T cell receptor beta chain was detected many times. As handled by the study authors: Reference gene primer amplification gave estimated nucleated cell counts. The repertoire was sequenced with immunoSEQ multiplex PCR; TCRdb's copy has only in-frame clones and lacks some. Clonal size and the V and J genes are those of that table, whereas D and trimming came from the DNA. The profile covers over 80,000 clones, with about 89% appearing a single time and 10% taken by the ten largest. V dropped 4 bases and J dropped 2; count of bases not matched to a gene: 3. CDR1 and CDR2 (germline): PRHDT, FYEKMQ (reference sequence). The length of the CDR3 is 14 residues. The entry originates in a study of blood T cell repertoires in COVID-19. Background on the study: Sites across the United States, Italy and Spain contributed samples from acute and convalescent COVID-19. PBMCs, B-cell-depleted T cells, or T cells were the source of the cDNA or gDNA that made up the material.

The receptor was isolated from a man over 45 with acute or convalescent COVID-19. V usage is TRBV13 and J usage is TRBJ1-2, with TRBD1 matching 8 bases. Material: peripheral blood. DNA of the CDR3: TGTGCCAGCAGCTCGACAGGGGAGAACTATGGCTACACCTTC. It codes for CASSSTGENYGYTF.